This T cell receptor beta chain appears in the sequencing data of a study of T cells in women clearing cervical HPV infection. At the level of the study: Controls were women whose single incident HPV16 infection cleared within 12 months without precancer or cancer. Notes on the study in general: CIN3+ cases had significantly higher TCR richness than controls; evenness did not differ.

The table came from immunoSEQ multiplex PCR; TCRdb's copy has only in-frame clones and leaves some out. This repertoire comprises around 30,000 clones; its ten largest clones make up approximately 2.9%. This CDR3 has 13 residues. Per the germline V gene, CDR1 is SEHNR and CDR2 is FQNEAQ (reference sequence). In the case of this clone: Antigen specificity is unknown. Sequencing ends 3 residues short of the CDR3 end; the germline J gene provides the rest.

The chain recombines TRBV7-9 with TRBJ1-1, with D perhaps matching TRBD1 (6 bases). This sequence originates from a woman between 18 and 75 years old with a cervical HPV16 infection that either progressed to CIN3+ or cleared (not recorded which). The sequenced sample was blood buffy coat. The sequenced CDR3 bases are TGTGCCAGCAGCTTAACTTTTGGACAGGAA. Encoded protein: CASSLTFGQE. The full CDR3 protein is CASSLTFGQEAFF.